These 18 T cell receptor beta chains came from one sample sequenced in a study of blood T cell repertoires in COVID-19. TCRdb's table, derived via immunoSEQ multiplex PCR, lists solely in-frame clones and lacks some. The sample has about 52,000 clones; roughly 87% are singletons. The sequenced material came from peripheral blood. These TCRs come from a human donor with active COVID-19. The donor label of this sample is uncertain.

V and J are TRBV27 and TRBJ2-7, with 7 bases aligning to TRBD1. This CDR3 spans 15 amino acids. With V trimmed by 0 bases and J by 4 bases, 6 bases remained unmatched. Germline CDR1 reads MNHEY; CDR2 reads SMNVEV (reference sequence). DNA for the CDR3: TGTGCCAGCAGTTTATCGACAGGGTTTCTATACGAGCAGTACTTC. Translation: CASSLSTGFLYEQYF.

The chain recombines TRBV6-2 or TRBV6-3 with TRBJ2-7, with 11 bases identical to TRBD1. Trimming at V came to 0 bases and at J to 6 bases, leaving 4 bases not matched to a gene. CDR1 MNHEY and CDR2 SVGEGT come from the germline V gene. The CDR3 extends over 15 amino acids. The CDR3 DNA reads as TGTGCCAGCAGTTACTCCCCCGGGACAGGGGGCGAGCAGTACTTC. Translating it yields CASSYSPGTGGEQYF.

The V and J genes are TRBV6-5 and TRBJ1-1; TRBD1 matches at 7 bases. Trimming removed 2 bases from V and 4 bases from J; junction bases left unmatched: 4. CDR1 is MNHEY, CDR2 SVGAGI, per germline. This CDR3 has 14 amino acids. CDR3 sequence (DNA): TGTGCCAGCAGTTACGAGGCAGGGGGCACTGAAGCTTTCTTT. It codes for CASSYEAGGTEAFF.

The rearrangement joins TRBV10-3 to TRBJ2-3, with a weak D call TRBD2 (7 bases). This CDR3 has 20 residues. Trimming stripped 0 bases from V and 1 base from J, with 23 bases between. The germline V gene encodes CDR1 ENHRY and CDR2 SYGVKD. The CDR3 loop is CAISESFGGPRSLGTDTQYF. Here the CDR3 DNA reads TGTGCCATCAGTGAGTCTTTCGGGGGGCCGCGATCCTTGGGCACAGATACGCAGTATTTT.

The chain employs TRBV2 and TRBJ1-1, with D perhaps TRBD1 (5 bases). Germline CDR1 reads SNHLY; CDR2 reads FYNNEI. Trimming stripped 6 bases from V and 9 bases from J, with 32 bases between. The CDR3 sequence is 18 residues long. In DNA form, the CDR3 reads TGTGCCAGCAGAGTTACGGGCCAGGGTCCAATCAAGAAAAGCCAAGCTTTCTTT. Translation gives CASRVTGQGPIKKSQAFF.

V is TRBV10-3 and J is TRBJ1-5, with D maybe TRBD1 (6 bases). V was trimmed by 2 bases and J by 3 bases, leaving 11 bases between them. This CDR3 has 15 residues. Germline V gene sequence: CDR1 ENHRY, CDR2 SYGVKD. CDR3 bases: TGTGCCATCAGTGAGAGAGGACAGTCCAATCAGCCCCAGCATTTT. Translated, it gives CAISERGQSNQPQHF.

The J gene is TRBJ2-3, the V gene TRBV7-6, with 11 bases aligning to TRBD2. This CDR3 is 16 amino acids long. With V trimmed by 5 bases and J by 11 bases, 15 bases remained unmatched. Looked up from germline, CDR1 is SGHVS and CDR2 is FNYEAQ. The CDR3 nucleotides read TGTGCCAGCAGCCTTAATAGCGGGGGGGCTAATCGGAAGCAGTATTTT. Protein sequence: CASSLNSGGANRKQYF.

The chain is built from TRBV29-1 and TRBJ1-1; possible D gene TRBD1, 5 bases. Germline CDR1 and CDR2: SQVTM and ANQGSEA. Trimming shortened V by 5 bases and J by 1 base, and 11 bases separated the two germline ends. CDR3 length: 13 amino acids. CDR3 coding DNA: TGCAGCGTTCTACAGGTGCCGAACACTGAAGCTTTCTTT. Residues: CSVLQVPNTEAFF.

The V call is TRBV19, the J call TRBJ1-1, with a weak D call TRBD1 (5 bases). Trimming removed 9 bases from V and 5 bases from J, with 19 bases in between. The CDR3 runs to 14 residues. Germline V gene lookup returns CDR1 LNHDA and CDR2 SQIVND (reference sequence). The CDR3 region has the DNA TGTGCCAGCTTAAATCGGGGGACGAGGACTGAAGCTTTCTTT. Translated: CASLNRGTRTEAFF.

This chain uses TRBV19 with TRBJ2-7; D not certain. CDR1 and CDR2 (germline): LNHDA, SQIVND (reference sequence). V lost 4 bases and J 4 bases, leaving 11 bases between the germline ends. The CDR3 is made up of 13 amino acids. DNA for the CDR3: TGTGCCAGTAGTAAGACTGAACGATACGAGCAGTACTTC. It encodes CASSKTERYEQYF.

The chain has TRBV5-8 and TRBJ2-2; a weak D match, TRBD1 (6 bases). Per germline, CDR1 SGHTS and CDR2 YDEGEE. V was clipped by 5 bases and J by 0 bases, with 11 bases between them. This CDR3 has 15 amino acids. The CDR3 spells CASRPGTTNTGELFF. DNA for the CDR3: TGTGCCAGCAGACCCGGGACAACGAACACCGGGGAGCTGTTTTTT.

The chain carries TRBV24-1 and TRBJ2-5; the D is unclear. The CDR3 is made up of 14 amino acids. V was clipped by 4 bases and J by 4 bases, with 12 bases between them. Germline V gene lookup returns CDR1 KGHDR and CDR2 SFDVKD. The CDR3 DNA follows: TGTGCCACCAGTGACTTCGTTAATTCAGAGACCCAGTACTTC. Translating it yields CATSDFVNSETQYF.

This chain joins TRBV19 and TRBJ1-2, with 8 bases that match TRBD1. Germline-derived CDR1 and CDR2 are LNHDA and SQIVND (reference sequence). This CDR3 is 14 amino acids long. The ends lost 5 bases at V and 6 bases at J; junction bases unmatched: 8. The CDR3, as DNA: TGTGCCAGTAGTCCCGAGGGCAGGGGGCATGGCTACACCTTC. Its protein product is CASSPEGRGHGYTF.

V gene TRBV6-5 combines with J gene TRBJ1-1; D possibly corresponds to TRBD1 (5 bases). CDR1 is MNHEY and CDR2 is SVGAGI in the germline V gene. The CDR3 has 15 residues. Deletions cut 7 bases from V and 1 base from J, with 16 bases between. CDR3 in DNA: TGTGCCAGCACTCCACCGACAGTCAAGAACACTGAAGCTTTCTTT. The encoded protein is CASTPPTVKNTEAFF.

The gene calls are TRBV5-1 and TRBJ2-5; 11 bases are shared with TRBD2. Looked up from germline, CDR1 is SGHRS and CDR2 is YFSETQ. This CDR3 region has 15 residues. V shed 0 bases and J 5 bases; nucleotides not matched to a gene: 3. The CDR3 nucleotides read TGCGCCAGCAGCTTGGTAGCGGGGGGGCTCGAGACCCAGTACTTC. The encoded protein is CASSLVAGGLETQYF.

This clone was picked up one time. The V and J genes are TRBV7-9 and TRBJ2-3, with 8 bases lining up with TRBD1. This CDR3 contains 13 residues. The V gene's germline CDR1 is SEHNR and CDR2 FQNEAQ (reference sequence). With 10 bases clipped from V and 1 base from J, the junction kept 4 bases outside the gene matches. As DNA, the CDR3 is TGTGCCATTCGGGGACAGGGCACAGATACGCAGTATTTT. Translated, it gives CAIRGQGTDTQYF.

The rearrangement joins TRBV2 to TRBJ1-6; 7 bases fit TRBD1. Per germline, CDR1 SNHLY and CDR2 FYNNEI. The CDR3 has 16 residues. V gave up 5 bases and J gave up 4 bases; unmatched junction bases: 8. The CDR3, as DNA: TGTGCCAGCAGTCCCTTACAGGGGCGATATAATTCACCCCTCCACTTT. Translation gives CASSPLQGRYNSPLHF.

The CDR3 sequence: CASSRDTSSGNTIYF. The DNA for the CDR3 is TGCGCCAGCAGCCGCGACACCAGCTCTGGAAACACCATATATTTT. V and J are TRBV4-3 and TRBJ1-3, with D unclear. The V gene's germline CDR1 is LGHNA and CDR2 YSLEER. There are 15 residues in the CDR3. V was shortened by 4 bases and J by 0 bases, with 10 bases between the two germline ends.